This T cell receptor beta chain was recorded in a study of blood T cells in healthy people across ages. For the second PCR, which ran for about 6 to 11 cycles, a sample-barcoded 5' primer and a J-beta primer mix were used. The yield of each sample was at least 3 million CDR3-containing paired-end reads. TCRdb reprocessed the 5' RACE reads with MiXCR, giving one entry per CDR3 protein. Of over 750,000 distinct CDR3 sequences listed, around 25% are singletons. The authors extracted at least 6 micrograms of total RNA per sample. The study's findings and limits: In long-lived donors, naive CD4+ cell counts and diversity exceeded those of aged donors.

About this clonotype itself: The antigen remains unidentified.

The same sample was also used in a study of T cells of mothers and their children. From that paper: The M1S primer of the second PCR added sample barcodes and 2-4 random nucleotides.

Material: blood. This TCR was recovered from a boy younger than 18 in good health.

In DNA, the CDR3 is TGTGCCAGCAGCTCCCGAACTAGTCTGGGGGGTGAGCAGTTCTTC. Protein product: CASSSRTSLGGEQFF. The chain recombines TRBV11-2 with TRBJ2-5; possible D gene TRBD2, 6 bases. The J call could be wrong; TRBJ2-1 is a better fit for the DNA end. Germline-derived CDR1 and CDR2 are SGHAT and FQNNGV. The CDR3 spans 15 residues.